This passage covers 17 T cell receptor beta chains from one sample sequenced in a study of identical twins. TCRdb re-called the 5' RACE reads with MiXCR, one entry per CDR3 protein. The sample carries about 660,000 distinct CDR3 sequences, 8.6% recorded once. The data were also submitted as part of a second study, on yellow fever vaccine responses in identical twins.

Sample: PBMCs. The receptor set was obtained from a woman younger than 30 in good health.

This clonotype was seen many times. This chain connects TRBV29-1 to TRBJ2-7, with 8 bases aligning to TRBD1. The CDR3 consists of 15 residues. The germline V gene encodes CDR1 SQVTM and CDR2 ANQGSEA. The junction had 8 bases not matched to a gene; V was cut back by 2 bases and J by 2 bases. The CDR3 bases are TGCAGCGTTGAACGGCGGACAGGGTTGACCTACGAGCAGTACTTC. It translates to CSVERRTGLTYEQYF.

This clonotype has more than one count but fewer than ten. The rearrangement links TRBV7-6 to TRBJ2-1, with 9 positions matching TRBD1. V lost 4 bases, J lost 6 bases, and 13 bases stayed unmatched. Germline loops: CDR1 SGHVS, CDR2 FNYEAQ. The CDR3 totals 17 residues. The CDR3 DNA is TGTGCCAGCAGCTCCCCCGTCGGGACAGGGCTTTTCAATGAGCAGTTCTTC. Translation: CASSSPVGTGLFNEQFF.

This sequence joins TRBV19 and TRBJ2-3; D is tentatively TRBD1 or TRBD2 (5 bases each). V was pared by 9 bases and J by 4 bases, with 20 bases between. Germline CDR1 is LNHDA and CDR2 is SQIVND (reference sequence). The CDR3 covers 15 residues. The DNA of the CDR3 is TGTGCCAGGTTATCCGGGGACCTCGTCCCAGATACGCAGTATTTT. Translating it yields CARLSGDLVPDTQYF.

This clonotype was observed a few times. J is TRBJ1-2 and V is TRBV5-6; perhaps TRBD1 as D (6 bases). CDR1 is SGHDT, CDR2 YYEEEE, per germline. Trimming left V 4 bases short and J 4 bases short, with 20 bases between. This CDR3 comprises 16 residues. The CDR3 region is CASSKDSNPLRYGYTF. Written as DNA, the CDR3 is TGTGCCAGCAGCAAGGACAGTAATCCTCTTCGCTATGGCTACACCTTC.

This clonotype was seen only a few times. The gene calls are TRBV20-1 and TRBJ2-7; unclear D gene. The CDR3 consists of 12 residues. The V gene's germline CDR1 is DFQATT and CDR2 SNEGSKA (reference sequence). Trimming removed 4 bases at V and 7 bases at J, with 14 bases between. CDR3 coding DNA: TGCAGTGCTAAAGGGCCTTCCTTGGAGCAGTACTTC. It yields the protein CSAKGPSLEQYF.

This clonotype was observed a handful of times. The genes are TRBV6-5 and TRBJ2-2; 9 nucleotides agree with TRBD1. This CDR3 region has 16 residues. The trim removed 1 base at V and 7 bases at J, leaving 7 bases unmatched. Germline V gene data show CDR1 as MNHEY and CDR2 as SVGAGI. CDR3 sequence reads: CASSYWNTGGGGELFF. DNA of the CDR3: TGTGCCAGCAGTTACTGGAATACAGGGGGCGGCGGGGAGCTGTTTTTT.

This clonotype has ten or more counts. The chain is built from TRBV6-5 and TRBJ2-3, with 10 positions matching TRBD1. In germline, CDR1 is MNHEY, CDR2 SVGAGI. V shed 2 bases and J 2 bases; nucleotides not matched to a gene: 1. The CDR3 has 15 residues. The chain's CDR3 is CASSYGTGDTDTQYF. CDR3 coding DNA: TGTGCCAGCAGTTACGGGACAGGGGACACAGATACGCAGTATTTT.

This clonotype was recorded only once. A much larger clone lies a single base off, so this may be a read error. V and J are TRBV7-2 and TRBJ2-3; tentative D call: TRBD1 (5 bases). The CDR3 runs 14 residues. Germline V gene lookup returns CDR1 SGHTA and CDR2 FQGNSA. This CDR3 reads CASILLSGPDTQYF. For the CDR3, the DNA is TGTGCCAGCATCTTATTATCAGGGCCAGATACGCAGTATTTT.

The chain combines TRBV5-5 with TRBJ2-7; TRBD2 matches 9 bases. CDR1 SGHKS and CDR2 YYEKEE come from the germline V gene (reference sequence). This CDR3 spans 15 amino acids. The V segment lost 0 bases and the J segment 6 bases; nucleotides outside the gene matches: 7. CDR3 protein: CASSLEGGRALEQYF. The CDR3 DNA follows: TGTGCCAGCAGCTTGGAAGGCGGGAGGGCCCTCGAGCAGTACTTC.

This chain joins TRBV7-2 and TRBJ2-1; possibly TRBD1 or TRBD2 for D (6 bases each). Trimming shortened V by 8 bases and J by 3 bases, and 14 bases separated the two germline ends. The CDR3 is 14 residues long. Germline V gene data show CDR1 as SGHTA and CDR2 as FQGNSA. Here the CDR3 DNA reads TGTGCCAGCTTAGGGGGGCTGGTCTACAATGAGCAGTTCTTC. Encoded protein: CASLGGLVYNEQFF.

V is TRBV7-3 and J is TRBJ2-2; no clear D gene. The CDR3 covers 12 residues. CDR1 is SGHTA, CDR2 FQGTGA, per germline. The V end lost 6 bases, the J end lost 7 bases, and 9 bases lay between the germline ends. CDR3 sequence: CASRITGGELFF. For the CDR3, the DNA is TGTGCCAGCAGGATTACGGGCGGGGAGCTGTTTTTT.

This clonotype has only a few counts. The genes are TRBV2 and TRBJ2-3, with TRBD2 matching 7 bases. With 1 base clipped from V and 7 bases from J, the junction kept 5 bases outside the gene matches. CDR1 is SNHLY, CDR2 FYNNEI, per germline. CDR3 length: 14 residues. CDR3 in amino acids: CASSEVMRGNTQYF. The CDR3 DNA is TGTGCCAGCAGTGAAGTTATGCGGGGGAATACGCAGTATTTT.

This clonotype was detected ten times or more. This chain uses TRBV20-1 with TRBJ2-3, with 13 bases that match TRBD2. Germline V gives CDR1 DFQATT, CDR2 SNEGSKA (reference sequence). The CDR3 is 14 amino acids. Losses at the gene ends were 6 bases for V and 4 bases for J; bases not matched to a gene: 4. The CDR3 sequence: CSARTSGSADTQYF. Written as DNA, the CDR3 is TGCAGTGCGAGGACTAGCGGGAGTGCAGATACGCAGTATTTT.

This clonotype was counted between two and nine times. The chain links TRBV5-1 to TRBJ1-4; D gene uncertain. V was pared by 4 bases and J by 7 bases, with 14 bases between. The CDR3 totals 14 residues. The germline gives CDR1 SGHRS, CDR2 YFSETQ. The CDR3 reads CASSLSNAGEKLFF. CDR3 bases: TGCGCCAGCAGCCTATCGAACGCCGGTGAAAAACTGTTTTTT.

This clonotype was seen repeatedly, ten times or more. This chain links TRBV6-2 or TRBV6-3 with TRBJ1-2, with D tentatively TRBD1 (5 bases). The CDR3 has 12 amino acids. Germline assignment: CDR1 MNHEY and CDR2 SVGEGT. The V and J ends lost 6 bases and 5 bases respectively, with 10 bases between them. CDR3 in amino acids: CASSAREYGYTF. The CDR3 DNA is TGTGCCAGCAGCGCCAGGGAATATGGCTACACCTTC.

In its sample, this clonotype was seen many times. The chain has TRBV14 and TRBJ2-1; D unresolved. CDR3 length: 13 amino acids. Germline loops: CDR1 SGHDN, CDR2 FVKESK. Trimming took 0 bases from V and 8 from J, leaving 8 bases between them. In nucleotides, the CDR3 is TGTGCCAGCAGCCAAGATGAGGCGTATGAGCAGTTCTTC. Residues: CASSQDEAYEQFF.

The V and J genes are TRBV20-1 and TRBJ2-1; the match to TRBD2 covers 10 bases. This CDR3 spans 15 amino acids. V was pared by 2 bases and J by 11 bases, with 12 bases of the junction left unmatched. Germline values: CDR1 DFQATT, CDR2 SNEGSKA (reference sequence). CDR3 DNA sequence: TGCAGTGCTAGACACAGCGGGAGGGCAAATGATAAGCAGTTCTTC. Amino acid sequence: CSARHSGRANDKQFF.